Following are 7 T cell receptor beta chains from one sample sequenced in a study of cytomegalovirus exposure and HLA in healthy donors. The primer mix had 60 Vbeta and 13 Jbeta primers. Generated by immunoSEQ multiplex PCR, the TCRdb table keeps only in-frame clones and is missing some. The data hold 130,000 to 150,000 clones, with approximately 80% observed a single time. Sequenced sample: PBMCs. The receptors derive from a young man in good health and CMV-seropositive.

In nucleotides, the CDR3 is TGTGCCTGGAGCCCGGGACTAGCGGGCCGAAATGAGCAGTTCTTC. Its translation: CAWSPGLAGRNEQFF. V is TRBV30 and J is TRBJ2-1, with 12 nucleotides matching TRBD2. From germline, CDR1 is GTSNPN and CDR2 SVGIG (reference sequence). The CDR3 is made up of 15 amino acids. J lost 7 bases, V lost 3 bases, and 7 bases had no gene match.

This clone is labeled medium-sized. The chain couples TRBV5-6 to TRBJ1-2, with D perhaps matching TRBD1 (5 bases). V lost 0 bases to trimming and J lost 2 bases, with 5 bases between them. This CDR3 contains 13 residues. Per germline, CDR1 SGHDT and CDR2 YYEEEE. The CDR3 DNA reads TGTGCCAGCAGCTTGGAGGGGAACTATGGCTACACCTTC. Protein sequence: CASSLEGNYGYTF.

The genes are TRBV5-6 and TRBJ2-6; 7 bases line up with TRBD2. Germline values: CDR1 SGHDT, CDR2 YYEEEE. After removal of 5 bases from V and 2 bases from J, the junction contained 4 bases not matched to a gene. The length of the CDR3 is 15 residues. CDR3 region: CASRISGAGANVLTF. As DNA, the CDR3 is TGTGCCAGCAGGATAAGCGGGGCTGGGGCCAACGTCCTGACTTTC.

The chain couples TRBV5-6 to TRBJ1-1; maybe TRBD1 (6 bases). The CDR3 length is 18 residues. The germline V gene has CDR1 SGHDT and CDR2 YYEEEE. Trimming cost V 2 bases and J 4 bases, with 24 bases left between them. The CDR3 reads CASSLVPPNRPRGTEAFF. As DNA, the CDR3 is TGTGCCAGCAGCTTAGTCCCCCCCAACAGGCCCAGGGGCACTGAAGCTTTCTTT.

V gene TRBV4-3 combines with J gene TRBJ1-5; 10 bases map to TRBD1. The CDR3 runs 19 residues. The V gene's germline CDR1 is LGHNA and CDR2 YSLEER. Trimming removed 4 bases from V and 4 bases from J; junction bases left unmatched: 16. The CDR3 loop reads CASSRGFRDRGRGNQPQHF. For the CDR3, the DNA is TGCGCCAGCAGCCGGGGATTCCGGGACAGGGGACGGGGGAATCAGCCCCAGCATTTT.

The V gene is TRBV9, the J gene TRBJ2-1; 10 bases are shared with TRBD1. The V and J ends lost 4 bases and 9 bases, in that order; junction bases with no gene match: 10. The CDR3 has 15 amino acids. Germline-derived CDR1 and CDR2 are SGDLS and YYNGEE. CDR3 amino acids: CASSPRTGGSGEQFF. CDR3 bases: TGTGCCAGCAGCCCACGGACAGGGGGGTCAGGTGAGCAGTTCTTC.

The chain is built from TRBV19 and TRBJ1-5; the D gene is possibly TRBD1 (6 bases). Trimming removed 5 bases at V and 0 bases at J, with 14 bases between. Germline V CDR1 and CDR2: LNHDA, SQIVND (reference sequence). The CDR3 sequence is 16 residues long. CDR3 in amino acids: CASSSGGPYSNQPQHF. The CDR3 bases are TGTGCCAGTAGTTCGGGGGGCCCTTATAGCAATCAGCCCCAGCATTTT. Combining the CDR3 with reference TRBV19 and TRBJ1-5 gives the whole variable domain DGGITQSPKYLFRKEGQNVTLSCEQNLNHDAMYWYRQDPGQGLRLIYYSQIVNDFQKGDIAEGYSVSREKKESFPLTVTSAQKNPTAFYLCASSSGGPYSNQPQHFGDGTRLSIL.